One and the same sample provided the 28 T cell receptor beta chains below, sequenced in a study of graft-versus-host responses after intestinal transplantation. No antigen has been identified for these receptors. Data came from immunoSEQ multiplex PCR; TCRdb stores just in-frame clones and leaves some out. Counted here are around 100,000 clones, approximately 94% occurring once; the ten biggest clones make up approximately 1.2%. The sample in question was unstimulated CD8+ T cells sorted from spleen or lymph node cells, obtained before intestinal transplant. The receptors derive from a human donor who received an intestinal transplant.

The genes are TRBV28 and TRBJ1-6, with 8 bases lining up with TRBD1. This CDR3 has 17 amino acids. J gave up 7 bases and V 6 bases, and 14 bases lay outside the gene matches. Germline V CDR1 and CDR2: MDHEN, SYDVKM. The chain's CDR3 is CASSLEWMGQANSPLHF. The CDR3 DNA reads TGTGCCAGCAGCTTGGAGTGGATGGGACAGGCAAATTCACCCCTCCACTTT.

Concerning this clone: The same CDR3 is also encoded by other DNA sequences in this sample. This chain links TRBV4-1 with TRBJ1-1; D gene unclear. The CDR3 length is 13 residues. Germline CDR1 reads MGHRA; CDR2 reads YSYEKL. Trimming stripped 1 base from V and 2 bases from J, with 5 bases between. The CDR3 DNA sequence: TGCGCCAGCAGCCAAGGGGTCAACACTGAAGCTTTCTTT. It codes for CASSQGVNTEAFF.

V gene TRBV30 combines with J gene TRBJ2-2; no clear D gene. Germline CDR1 reads GTSNPN; CDR2 reads SVGIG (reference sequence). V dropped 2 bases and J dropped 7 bases, with 5 bases sitting between them. This CDR3 region has 11 residues. The DNA of the CDR3 is TGTGCCTGGAGTTACGGCGGGGAGCTGTTTTTT. Protein: CAWSYGGELFF.

The rearrangement links TRBV27 to TRBJ2-1; tentatively, D is TRBD2 (5 bases). Between the trimmed V and J ends, which lost 3 bases and 0 bases, there was a span of 12 bases. Germline CDR1 reads MNHEY; CDR2 reads SMNVEV (reference sequence). This CDR3 is built from 16 residues. CDR3 loop: CASSFAGLSSYNEQFF. The CDR3 region has the DNA TGTGCCAGCAGTTTCGCGGGCCTAAGCTCCTACAATGAGCAGTTCTTC.

The chain couples TRBV13 to TRBJ2-7; perhaps TRBD1 as D (6 bases). V dropped 3 bases and J dropped 0 bases, with 12 bases sitting between them. The CDR3 is made up of 15 amino acids. Germline CDR1 PRHDT, CDR2 FYEKMQ (reference sequence). CDR3 amino acids: CASSFAGATSYEQYF. The CDR3 coding sequence is TGTGCCAGCAGCTTTGCAGGGGCGACCTCCTACGAGCAGTACTTC.

The chain has TRBV10-2 and TRBJ2-7, with 7 bases matching TRBD1. The CDR3 spans 17 residues. V trimming: 2 bases; J trimming: 1 base; junction bases outside the gene matches: 11. Germline assignment: CDR1 WSHSY and CDR2 SAAADI. The CDR3 loop is CASSEGINRGPSYEQYF. The CDR3 coding sequence is TGCGCCAGCAGTGAGGGGATTAACAGGGGCCCATCCTACGAGCAGTACTTC.

The V and J genes are TRBV7-3 and TRBJ2-2; the D gene is possibly TRBD1 (7 bases). Germline V gene sequence: CDR1 SGHTA, CDR2 FQGTGA. This CDR3 is built from 16 residues. V was shortened by 5 bases and J by 4 bases, with 17 bases between the two germline ends. The CDR3 loop is CASSPGQPRGTGELFF. Written as DNA, the CDR3 is TGTGCCAGCAGCCCGGGACAGCCGCGGGGCACCGGGGAGCTGTTTTTT.

The genes are TRBV5-5 and TRBJ1-1, with D unresolved. This CDR3 has 16 residues. From germline, CDR1 is SGHKS and CDR2 YYEKEE (reference sequence). Deletions cut 1 base from V and 0 bases from J, with 13 bases between. The CDR3 region is CASSLLPGVMNTEAFF. Written as DNA, the CDR3 is TGTGCCAGCAGCTTGTTGCCAGGAGTAATGAACACTGAAGCTTTCTTT.

The chain combines TRBV9 with TRBJ2-1; the D gene is possibly TRBD2 (6 bases). The CDR3 totals 17 residues. The germline CDR1 and CDR2 sequences are SGDLS and YYNGEE. Trimming shortened V by 3 bases and J by 4 bases, and 20 bases separated the two germline ends. CDR3 coding DNA: TGTGCCAGCAGCGCCTCGGGGGACGTATTATTGTACAATGAGCAGTTCTTC. Encoded protein: CASSASGDVLLYNEQFF.

The rearrangement uses TRBV11-2 and TRBJ1-1, with no clear D. In germline, CDR1 is SGHAT, CDR2 FQNNGV. V dropped 3 bases and J dropped 6 bases, with 14 bases sitting between them. The CDR3 has 14 residues. CDR3 coding DNA: TGTGCCAGCAGCTTCGACGGAGGGTTATCTGAAGCTTTCTTT. The encoded protein is CASSFDGGLSEAFF. The entire variable domain, with the rest obtained from reference TRBV11-2 and TRBJ1-1, is as follows: EAGVAQSPRYKIIEKRQSVAFWCNPISGHATLYWYQQILGQGPKLLIQFQNNGVVDDSQLPKDRFSAERLKGVDSTLKIQPAKLEDSAVYLCASSFDGGLSEAFFGQGTRLTVV.

The J gene is TRBJ2-7, the V gene TRBV6-1; D gene unclear. Germline lookup yields CDR1 MNHNS and CDR2 SASEGT. The CDR3 contains 12 residues. V was shortened by 2 bases and J by 3 bases, with 5 bases between the two germline ends. Written as DNA, the CDR3 is TGTGCCAGCAGTGAAAATTACTACGAGCAGTACTTC. Its translation is CASSENYYEQYF.

The gene calls are TRBV5-1 and TRBJ1-1, with TRBD1 matching 7 bases. The CDR3 is made up of 15 amino acids. Germline assignment: CDR1 SGHRS and CDR2 YFSETQ. V was clipped by 4 bases and J by 4 bases; unmatched bases: 10. The CDR3: CASSPDRVPRTEAFF. DNA for the CDR3: TGCGCCAGCAGCCCCGACAGGGTCCCCCGCACTGAAGCTTTCTTT.

CDR3 in DNA: TGTGCCACGAGGGTGCGGCCTAACACCGGGGAGCTGTTTTTT. Its translation: CATRVRPNTGELFF. The genes are TRBV6-1 and TRBJ2-2; D might be TRBD2 (5 bases). V lost 10 bases and J lost 2, with 14 bases in between. CDR3 length: 14 residues. CDR1 MNHNS and CDR2 SASEGT come from the germline V gene.

In this sample, this clone turned up a few times. The chain uses TRBV7-9 and TRBJ1-2, with 9 bases aligning to TRBD1. Germline CDR1 is SEHNR and CDR2 is FQNEAQ (reference sequence). The CDR3 has 13 amino acids. V was pared by 7 bases and J by 4 bases, with 4 bases of the junction left unmatched. The CDR3 sequence: CASITTGGYGYTF. In DNA, the CDR3 is TGTGCCAGCATCACGACAGGGGGCTATGGCTACACCTTC.

The genes are TRBV5-4 and TRBJ2-1; 7 bases are shared with TRBD2. This CDR3 comprises 12 residues. Germline trimming cut 4 bases from V and 10 bases from J; bases unmatched to any gene: 5. Germline V gene data show CDR1 as SGHNT and CDR2 as YYREEE (reference sequence). The CDR3 DNA follows: TGTGCCAGCAGCCTGACTAGCCGCGAGCAGTTCTTC. Translated, it gives CASSLTSREQFF.

The chain combines TRBV29-1 with TRBJ2-5, with D tentatively TRBD2 (5 bases). From germline, CDR1 is SQVTM and CDR2 ANQGSEA. The CDR3 runs 16 residues. V gave up 0 bases and J gave up 5 bases, with 19 bases separating them. The CDR3 is CSVEDHRSVSAETQYF. CDR3 coding DNA: TGCAGCGTTGAAGATCACCGTTCGGTTAGCGCGGAGACCCAGTACTTC. The full variable domain, with the rest looked up from reference TRBV29-1 and TRBJ2-5, is SAVISQKPSRDICQRGTSLTIQCQVDSQVTMMFWYRQQPGQSLTLIATANQGSEATYESGFVIDKFPISRPNLTFSTLTVSNMSPEDSSIYLCSVEDHRSVSAETQYFGPGTRLLVL.

The chain carries TRBV7-9 and TRBJ2-3; D not resolved. The V end lost 4 bases, the J end lost 0 bases, and 8 bases lay between the germline ends. Germline lookup yields CDR1 SEHNR and CDR2 FQNEAQ (reference sequence). The CDR3 consists of 14 residues. The CDR3 is CASSSAPSTDTQYF. The CDR3 coding sequence is TGTGCCAGCAGCTCGGCTCCTAGCACAGATACGCAGTATTTT.

In this sample, this clone turned up once. This chain uses TRBV4-1 with TRBJ1-1; D might be TRBD1 (6 bases). Trimming cost V 4 bases and J 5 bases, with 20 bases left between them. CDR3 length equals 16 residues. In germline, CDR1 is MGHRA, CDR2 YSYEKL. This CDR3 reads CASSPYGTLSLTEAFF. The CDR3 bases are TGCGCCAGCAGCCCATACGGGACACTCAGCTTAACTGAAGCTTTCTTT.

In its sample, this clone was seen a few times. The chain employs TRBV6-1 and TRBJ1-5; no reliable D call. Looked up from germline, CDR1 is MNHNS and CDR2 is SASEGT. The CDR3 runs to 15 residues. V was pared by 0 bases and J by 7 bases, with 13 bases between. The CDR3 bases are TGTGCCAGCAGTGAAGCGGGGTTCGCCGGCCAGCCCCAGCATTTT. Its protein is CASSEAGFAGQPQHF.

This chain uses TRBV19 with TRBJ2-1, with D possibly matching TRBD1 (5 bases). This CDR3 has 17 residues. The germline CDR1 and CDR2 sequences are LNHDA and SQIVND (reference sequence). The germline V and J ends were trimmed by 0 bases and 5 bases, with 17 bases remaining between them. The CDR3 protein is CASSIDLILQVNNEQFF. The CDR3 DNA follows: TGTGCCAGTAGTATAGACCTAATCCTACAGGTGAACAATGAGCAGTTCTTC. The whole variable domain, remainder taken from reference TRBV19 and TRBJ2-1, is DGGITQSPKYLFRKEGQNVTLSCEQNLNHDAMYWYRQDPGQGLRLIYYSQIVNDFQKGDIAEGYSVSREKKESFPLTVTSAQKNPTAFYLCASSIDLILQVNNEQFFGPGTRLTVL.

The chain employs TRBV5-1 and TRBJ1-1; unclear D gene. The V end lost 5 bases, the J end lost 7 bases, and 18 bases lay between the germline ends. Germline assignment: CDR1 SGHRS and CDR2 YFSETQ. CDR3 size: 14 residues. CDR3 coding DNA: TGCGCCAGCAGTCGCAAAGCTGAGCCGGGTGAAGCTTTCTTT. Amino acid sequence: CASSRKAEPGEAFF.

The chain employs TRBV7-9 and TRBJ2-1, with TRBD2 identical over 12 bases. The CDR3 has 16 residues. From germline, CDR1 is SEHNR and CDR2 FQNEAQ (reference sequence). The J segment lost 3 bases and the V segment lost 4 bases, leaving 4 bases of the junction unmatched. The DNA of the CDR3 is TGTGCCAGCAGCTCAAGACTAGCGGGGGTCTACAATGAGCAGTTCTTC. Encoded protein: CASSSRLAGVYNEQFF.

The rearrangement uses TRBV19 and TRBJ1-1, with 7 nucleotides matching TRBD1. CDR1 is LNHDA and CDR2 is SQIVND in the germline V gene (reference sequence). The CDR3 is made up of 13 amino acids. V lost 4 bases to trimming and J lost 5 bases; unmatched junction nucleotides: 4. CDR3 in amino acids: CASSTRGGTEAFF. The CDR3 DNA is TGTGCCAGTAGTACCAGGGGGGGGACTGAAGCTTTCTTT.

As to this clone: The sample contains more than one DNA sequence encoding this CDR3. This chain uses TRBV19 with TRBJ1-1; D remains ambiguous. Germline V lookup: CDR1 LNHDA, CDR2 SQIVND (reference sequence). Trimming took off 3 bases at V and 0 bases at J, with 5 bases between the two ends. The CDR3 is 13 residues long. The CDR3 sequence: CASSIALNTEAFF. The CDR3 bases are TGTGCCAGTAGTATCGCCTTGAACACTGAAGCTTTCTTT.

This clone was counted a single time. The chain carries TRBV2 and TRBJ2-2; D remains unclear. Germline lookup yields CDR1 SNHLY and CDR2 FYNNEI. The ends were cut back, 6 bases at V and 6 bases at J, with 8 bases in the middle. This CDR3 has 12 amino acids. The CDR3 DNA reads as TGTGCCAGCAGGGATCCTCCCGGGGAGCTGTTTTTT. Encoded protein: CASRDPPGELFF.

The chain carries TRBV7-9 and TRBJ2-5; TRBD1 might be the D (6 bases). V lost 2 bases, J lost 1 base, and 17 bases lay in between. CDR3 length: 17 residues. CDR1 SEHNR and CDR2 FQNEAQ come from the germline V gene (reference sequence). The CDR3 DNA reads TGTGCCAGCAGCTTACCGAGGGGGTCGGGGACCCAAGAGACCCAGTACTTC. Translated: CASSLPRGSGTQETQYF.

The chain combines TRBV27 with TRBJ1-1; 7 bases align to TRBD1. This CDR3 is 15 amino acids long. Germline lookup yields CDR1 MNHEY and CDR2 SMNVEV (reference sequence). The V gene end was trimmed by 6 bases and the J gene end by 1 base; junction bases not matched to a gene: 8. CDR3 DNA sequence: TGTGCCAGCAGATTACAGGGGCGGTCGAACACTGAAGCTTTCTTT. Translation: CASRLQGRSNTEAFF.

The V gene is TRBV5-6, the J gene TRBJ2-5; D unclear. In germline, CDR1 is SGHDT, CDR2 YYEEEE. This CDR3 spans 13 amino acids. The V gene lost 0 bases and the J gene lost 5 bases, with 8 bases spanning the gap. The CDR3 nucleotides read TGTGCCAGCAGCTTGGCGTCCGCGGAGACCCAGTACTTC. It specifies CASSLASAETQYF.